The next 28 T cell receptor beta chains were all read from a single sample in a study of breast tumors, draining lymph nodes, adjacent tissues. TCRdb processed the multiplex PCR reads anew with MiXCR; each CDR3 protein has one entry. The sample contains fewer than 200,000 distinct CDR3 sequences, roughly 30% of which appear only once. The lymph nodes were axillary draining lymph nodes from breast cancer patients. The sample taken for sequencing was axillary lymph node tissue. These receptors all stem from a female donor with breast cancer. Some clones in this sample may be carry-over from other donors' samples.

This clonotype was observed a few times. V and J are TRBV2 and TRBJ2-5; TRBD2 aligns across 12 bases. The J segment lost 5 bases and the V segment lost 8 bases, leaving 9 bases of the junction unmatched. The CDR3 consists of 15 residues. Per the germline V gene, CDR1 is SNHLY and CDR2 is FYNNEI. CDR3 DNA sequence: TGTGCCAGCGGCGCTAGCGGGAGGGCCGGGGAGACCCAGTACTTC. Its translation is CASGASGRAGETQYF.

The J gene is TRBJ2-5, the V gene TRBV4-2; TRBD1 agrees at 8 bases. The CDR3 extends over 15 amino acids. Germline CDR1 and CDR2: LGHNA and YNFKEQ. V lost 3 bases to trimming and J lost 5 bases; unmatched junction nucleotides: 8. CDR3 DNA sequence: TGTGCCAGCAGCCAGCAAACAGGGGGTCTGGAGACCCAGTACTTC. It yields the protein CASSQQTGGLETQYF.

In its sample, this clonotype was seen many times. The chain uses TRBV5-8 and TRBJ2-2, with TRBD2 identical over 7 bases. CDR1 is SGHTS and CDR2 is YDEGEE in the germline V gene. V lost 4 bases to trimming and J lost 6 bases; unmatched junction nucleotides: 15. This CDR3 is built from 17 residues. The chain's CDR3 is CASSPRISSGGAGELFF. The DNA of the CDR3 is TGTGCCAGCAGCCCGCGGATTTCTAGCGGAGGGGCCGGGGAGCTGTTTTTT.

This clonotype has at least ten counts. This chain connects TRBV15 to TRBJ2-1, with 10 bases that match TRBD2. V shed 8 bases and J 0 bases; nucleotides not matched to a gene: 1. Germline-derived CDR1 and CDR2 are LNHNV and YYDKDF (reference sequence). The CDR3 extends over 14 amino acids. The CDR3 DNA reads as TGTGCCACCTTAGCGGGAGGCTCCTACAATGAGCAGTTCTTC. Protein: CATLAGGSYNEQFF.

This clonotype was seen many times. The chain combines TRBV6-4 with TRBJ2-1; TRBD2 matches 9 bases. This CDR3 contains 16 residues. J gave up 1 base and V 3 bases, and 4 bases lay outside the gene matches. Germline-derived CDR1 and CDR2 are MRHNA and SNTAGT. CDR3 nucleotides: TGTGCCAGCAGTGAAAAGCGGGAGGTTTCCTACAATGAGCAGTTCTTC. Translation: CASSEKREVSYNEQFF.

The rearrangement uses TRBV4-2 and TRBJ2-7; TRBD1 agrees at 7 bases. Germline lookup yields CDR1 LGHNA and CDR2 YNFKEQ. J was trimmed by 0 bases and V by 0 bases; bases with no gene match: 5. The CDR3 length is 16 residues. CDR3 amino acids: CASSQERDSSSYEQYF. The CDR3 DNA is TGTGCCAGCAGCCAAGAAAGGGACAGCAGCTCCTACGAGCAGTACTTC.

The genes are TRBV9 and TRBJ1-5; 7 nucleotides match TRBD1. Trimming cost V 0 bases and J 4 bases; bases outside gene matches: 7. Germline assignment: CDR1 SGDLS and CDR2 YYNGEE. This CDR3 is built from 16 residues. The CDR3 is CASSVGRDSENQPQHF. As DNA, the CDR3 is TGTGCCAGCAGCGTAGGTCGGGACAGCGAGAATCAGCCCCAGCATTTT. Together with reference TRBV9 and TRBJ1-5, the CDR3 gives the full variable domain: DSGVTQTPKHLITATGQRVTLRCSPRSGDLSVYWYQQSLDQGLQFLIQYYNGEERAKGNILERFSAQQFPDLHSELNLSSLELGDSALYFCASSVGRDSENQPQHFGDGTRLSIL.

This clonotype has at least ten counts. V usage is TRBV12-3 or TRBV12-4 and J usage is TRBJ2-7; maybe TRBD1 (6 bases). This CDR3 region has 13 residues. Trimming took off 4 bases at V and 3 bases at J, with 10 bases between the two ends. The CDR3 nucleotides are TGTGCCAGCAGTTCGGACAGAAACTACGAGCAGTACTTC. This sequence encodes CASSSDRNYEQYF.

This clonotype showed up many times. CDR3 amino acids: CASSLRGGLTYEQYF. In nucleotides, the CDR3 is TGTGCCAGCAGCTTACGGGGGGGGCTAACCTACGAGCAGTACTTC. The gene calls are TRBV11-1 and TRBJ2-7; TRBD2 matches at 8 bases. Germline assignment: CDR1 SGHAT and CDR2 FQDESV (reference sequence). J lost 2 bases, V lost 2 bases, and 5 bases had no gene match. The CDR3 consists of 15 residues.

Only a few counts were recorded for this clonotype. The gene calls are TRBV6-5 and TRBJ1-5, with D perhaps TRBD1 (5 bases). This CDR3 has 15 amino acids. Germline V gene data show CDR1 as MNHEY and CDR2 as SVGAGI. Trimming took 6 bases from V and 7 from J, leaving 19 bases between them. This CDR3 is CASRYNQGTHQPQHF. In nucleotides, the CDR3 is TGTGCCAGCAGATACAATCAGGGAACGCACCAGCCCCAGCATTTT.

This clonotype was seen many times. J is TRBJ2-7 and V is TRBV20-1, with D possibly TRBD1 on 6 matching bases. Trimming removed 1 base at V and 2 bases at J, with 12 bases between. Germline assignment: CDR1 DFQATT and CDR2 SNEGSKA (reference sequence). This CDR3 contains 14 residues. The CDR3 is CSARARQAPYEQYF. The CDR3 region has the DNA TGCAGTGCTAGAGCCCGACAGGCCCCCTACGAGCAGTACTTC.

This clonotype has ten or more counts. This sequence joins TRBV9 and TRBJ1-4, with D uncertain. Germline-derived CDR1 and CDR2 are SGDLS and YYNGEE. The CDR3 is made up of 14 amino acids. Trimming pared 3 bases from V and 2 bases from J, leaving 8 bases between. In DNA, the CDR3 is TGTGCCAGCAGCGCGTGGAAGACTAATGAAAAACTGTTTTTT. This translates into CASSAWKTNEKLFF.

This clonotype was seen ten or more times. The chain has TRBV3-1 and TRBJ1-6; maybe TRBD1 (5 bases). Deletions cut 1 base from V and 0 bases from J, with 13 bases between. The CDR3 is 18 amino acids. CDR1 is LGHDT and CDR2 is YNNKEL in the germline V gene (reference sequence). CDR3 region: CASSQGGGMSSYNSPLHF. The CDR3 DNA sequence: TGTGCCAGCAGCCAAGGGGGGGGTATGAGCTCCTATAATTCACCCCTCCACTTT.

This clonotype was found many times. The CDR3 bases are TGTGCCAGCAGTGCTCAGGGTGGCAATCAGCCCCAGCATTTT. It translates to CASSAQGGNQPQHF. The rearrangement links TRBV25-1 to TRBJ1-5; perhaps TRBD1 as D (5 bases). CDR3 length: 14 amino acids. The ends were cut back, 4 bases at V and 2 bases at J, with 9 bases in the middle. CDR1 is MGHDK and CDR2 is SYGVNS in the germline V gene.

This clonotype was seen repeatedly, ten times or more. This sequence joins TRBV7-8 and TRBJ2-7; perhaps TRBD1 as D (6 bases). Germline V gene lookup returns CDR1 SGHVS and CDR2 FQNEAQ. The CDR3 consists of 14 residues. Trimming left V 5 bases short and J 7 bases short, with 18 bases between. In DNA form, the CDR3 reads TGTGCCAGCAGCCCTCGTGGCAGGGGTCGGGAGCAGTACTTC. It encodes CASSPRGRGREQYF.

This clonotype was found many times. This sequence joins TRBV2 and TRBJ1-4; D is uncertain. Germline assignment: CDR1 SNHLY and CDR2 FYNNEI. This CDR3 has 14 amino acids. Trimming pared 5 bases from V and 8 bases from J, leaving 15 bases between. The CDR3 reads CASSPTSLREKLFF. In nucleotides, the CDR3 is TGTGCCAGCAGTCCTACATCGTTGCGCGAAAAACTGTTTTTT.

The table lists this clonotype with many counts. V and J are TRBV19 and TRBJ1-2, with TRBD1 identical over 7 bases. V shed 3 bases, J shed 14 bases, and the junction held 15 bases outside the gene matches. Germline V gives CDR1 LNHDA, CDR2 SQIVND (reference sequence). CDR3 length: 14 residues. The CDR3 DNA sequence: TGTGCCAGTAGTATTTCGGGCGTAAAGGACAGGACAACCTTC. This gives the protein CASSISGVKDRTTF. Filled out from reference TRBV19 and TRBJ1-2, the complete variable domain reads DGGITQSPKYLFRKEGQNVTLSCEQNLNHDAMYWYRQDPGQGLRLIYYSQIVNDFQKGDIAEGYSVSREKKESFPLTVTSAQKNPTAFYLCASSISGVKDRTTFGSGTRLTVV.

The chain employs TRBV18 and TRBJ1-1; D uncertain. The CDR3 consists of 14 residues. V was pared by 3 bases and J by 0 bases, with 8 bases between. Germline CDR1 KGHSH, CDR2 LQKENI. The CDR3 nucleotides read TGTGCCAGCTCACCTTCCACCTTGAACACTGAAGCTTTCTTT. This codes for CASSPSTLNTEAFF.

This clonotype was found many times. This chain connects TRBV20-1 to TRBJ2-7; D call uncertain. The CDR3 has 14 residues. Germline V gives CDR1 DFQATT, CDR2 SNEGSKA (reference sequence). Between the trimmed V and J ends, which lost 6 bases and 3 bases, there was a span of 18 bases. CDR3 DNA sequence: TGCAGTGCGCACCCGGCGGATTCCGACTACGAGCAGTACTTC. Translation gives CSAHPADSDYEQYF.

This chain connects TRBV7-2 to TRBJ1-4; D remains unclear. CDR1 is SGHTA and CDR2 is FQGNSA in the germline V gene. The CDR3 totals 16 residues. The V end was cut by 4 bases, the J end by 2 bases, with 14 bases between. This chain's CDR3 is CASSSDLRGTNEKLFF. CDR3 sequence (DNA): TGTGCCAGCAGCTCCGACTTGCGGGGTACTAATGAAAAACTGTTTTTT.

This clonotype appeared many times. The chain has TRBV6-5 and TRBJ2-3; 13 bases map to TRBD2. The CDR3 length is 18 residues. V was pared by 5 bases and J by 3 bases, with 11 bases of the junction left unmatched. Germline V gene lookup returns CDR1 MNHEY and CDR2 SVGAGI. The CDR3 loop is CASSRTSGGRRGTDTQYF. Here the CDR3 DNA reads TGTGCCAGCAGTAGGACTAGCGGGGGCCGCCGGGGTACAGATACGCAGTATTTT.

This clonotype was counted ten times or more. The chain is built from TRBV7-8 and TRBJ2-7; 7 nucleotides agree with TRBD2. Germline CDR1 and CDR2: SGHVS and FQNEAQ. After removal of 10 bases from V and 0 bases from J, the junction contained 9 bases not matched to a gene. The length of the CDR3 is 14 residues. The CDR3 DNA follows: TGTGCCACCGCGGGAGTGGGATACTCCTACGAGCAGTACTTC. It yields the protein CATAGVGYSYEQYF.

This clonotype was counted between two and nine times. This chain links TRBV12-3 or TRBV12-4 with TRBJ2-2; D is undetermined. This CDR3 is 16 amino acids long. The V gene lost 3 bases and the J gene lost 0 bases, with 11 bases spanning the gap. The chain's CDR3 is CASSFYGSTNTGELFF. The CDR3 DNA follows: TGTGCCAGCAGTTTCTACGGGTCGACGAACACCGGGGAGCTGTTTTTT.

A note on this clonotype: In this CDR3 the conserved last residue, phenylalanine or tryptophan, is missing, so a read error is likely. J is TRBJ2-2 and V is TRBV19; perhaps TRBD2 as D (6 bases). The CDR3 has 16 residues. The V end was cut by 9 bases, the J end by 2 bases, with 19 bases between. Germline V gene lookup returns CDR1 LNHDA and CDR2 SQIVND (reference sequence). The CDR3 nucleotides are TGTGCCAGCAGTTTCTGGGGGGACGTAAACACCGGGGAGCTGTTTCTT. The encoded protein is CASSFWGDVNTGELFL.

In its sample, this clonotype was seen a few times. V gene TRBV7-2 combines with J gene TRBJ1-1; TRBD1 matches at 11 bases. CDR1 and CDR2 from the germline V gene are SGHTA and FQGNSA. This CDR3 is 15 amino acids long. V shed 1 base, J shed 2 bases, and the junction held 0 bases outside the gene matches. DNA of the CDR3: TGTGCCAGCAGCTTAGGGACAGGGGGCAACACTGAAGCTTTCTTT. Its translation: CASSLGTGGNTEAFF.

This clonotype was counted between two and nine times. Just one base apart from a much larger clone, this may be a read error. This chain joins TRBV20-1 and TRBJ2-7; 7 bases agree with TRBD1. This CDR3 contains 14 residues. The junction had 11 bases not matched to a gene; V was cut back by 3 bases and J by 6 bases. Germline V gene sequence: CDR1 DFQATT, CDR2 SNEGSKA (reference sequence). CDR3 in amino acids: CSARISDRVAEQYF. The CDR3 DNA reads as TGCAGTGCTAGGATATCTGACAGGGTGGCCGAGCAGTACTTC.

This chain uses TRBV7-3 with TRBJ2-3; D is perhaps TRBD2 (6 bases). CDR1 SGHTA and CDR2 FQGTGA come from the germline V gene. The V end was cut by 0 bases, the J end by 11 bases, with 15 bases between. This CDR3 region has 14 residues. The CDR3 nucleotides are TGTGCCAGCAGCTTAACGAGCCTAGCGCAGGAGCAGTATTTT. Translating it yields CASSLTSLAQEQYF.

Ten or more counts support this clonotype. CDR3 region: CASRDSNTGELFF. The CDR3 nucleotides read TGTGCCAGCAGGGACAGCAACACCGGGGAGCTGTTTTTT. The V gene is TRBV6-4, the J gene TRBJ2-2, with a weak D call TRBD1 (6 bases). The V gene's germline CDR1 is MRHNA and CDR2 SNTAGT. The CDR3 totals 13 residues. The ends were cut back, 6 bases at V and 2 bases at J, with 7 bases in the middle.